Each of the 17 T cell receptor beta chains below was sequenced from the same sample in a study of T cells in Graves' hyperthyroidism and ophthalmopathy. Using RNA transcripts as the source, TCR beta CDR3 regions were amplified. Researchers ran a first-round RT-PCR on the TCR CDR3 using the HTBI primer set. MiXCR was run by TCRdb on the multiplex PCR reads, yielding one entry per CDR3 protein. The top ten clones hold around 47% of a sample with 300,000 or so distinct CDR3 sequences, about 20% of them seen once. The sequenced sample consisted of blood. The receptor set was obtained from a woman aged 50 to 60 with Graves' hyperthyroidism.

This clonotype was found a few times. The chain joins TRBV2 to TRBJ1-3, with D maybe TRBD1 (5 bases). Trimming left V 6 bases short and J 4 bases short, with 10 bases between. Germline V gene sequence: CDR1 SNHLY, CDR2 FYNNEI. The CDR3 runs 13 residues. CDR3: CASSLNRGNTIYF. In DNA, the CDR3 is TGTGCCAGCAGCTTAAACAGGGGAAACACCATATATTTT. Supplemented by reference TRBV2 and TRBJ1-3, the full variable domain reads EPEVTQTPSHQVTQMGQEVILRCVPISNHLYFYWYRQILGQKVEFLVSFYNNEISEKSEIFDDQFSVERPDGSNFTLKIRSTKLEDSAMYFCASSLNRGNTIYFGEGSWLTVV.

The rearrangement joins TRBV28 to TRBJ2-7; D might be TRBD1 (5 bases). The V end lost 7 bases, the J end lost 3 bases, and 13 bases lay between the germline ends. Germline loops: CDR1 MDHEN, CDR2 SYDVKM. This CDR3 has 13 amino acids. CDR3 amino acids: CASKDSQNYEQYF. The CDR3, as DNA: TGTGCCAGCAAAGACAGCCAGAACTACGAGCAGTACTTC.

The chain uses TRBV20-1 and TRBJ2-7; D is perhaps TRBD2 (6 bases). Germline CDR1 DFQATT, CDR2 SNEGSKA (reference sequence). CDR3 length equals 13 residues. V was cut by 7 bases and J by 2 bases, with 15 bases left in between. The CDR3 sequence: CSVSSGSTYEQYF. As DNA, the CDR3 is TGCAGTGTGTCCAGCGGGTCCACCTACGAGCAGTACTTC.

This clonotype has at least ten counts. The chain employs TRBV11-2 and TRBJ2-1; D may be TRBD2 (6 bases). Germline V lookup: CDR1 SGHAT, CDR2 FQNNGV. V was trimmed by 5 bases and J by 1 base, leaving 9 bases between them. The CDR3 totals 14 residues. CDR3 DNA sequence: TGTGCCAGCAGCCAACGGGGGTCCTACAATGAGCAGTTCTTC. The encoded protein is CASSQRGSYNEQFF.

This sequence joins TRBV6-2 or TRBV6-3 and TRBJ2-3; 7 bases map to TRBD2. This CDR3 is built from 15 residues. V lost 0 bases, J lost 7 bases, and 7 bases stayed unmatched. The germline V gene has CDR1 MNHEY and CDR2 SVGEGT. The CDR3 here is CASSYSAGDRNTQYF. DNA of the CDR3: TGTGCCAGCAGTTACTCTGCGGGGGATCGAAATACGCAGTATTTT.

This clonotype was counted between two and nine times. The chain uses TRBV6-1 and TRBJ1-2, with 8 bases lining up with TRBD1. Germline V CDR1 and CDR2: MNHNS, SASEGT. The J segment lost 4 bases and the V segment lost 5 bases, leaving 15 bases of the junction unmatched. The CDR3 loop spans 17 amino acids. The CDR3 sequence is CASSYLSGTGHLYGYTF. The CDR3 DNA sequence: TGTGCCAGCAGTTACCTTTCCGGGACAGGCCATCTCTATGGCTACACCTTC.

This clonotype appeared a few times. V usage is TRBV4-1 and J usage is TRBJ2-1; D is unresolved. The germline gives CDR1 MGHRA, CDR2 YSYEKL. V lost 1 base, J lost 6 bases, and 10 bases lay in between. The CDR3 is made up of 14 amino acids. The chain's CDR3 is CASSQVEARNEQFF. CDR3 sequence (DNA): TGCGCCAGCAGCCAAGTTGAGGCGCGCAATGAGCAGTTCTTC.

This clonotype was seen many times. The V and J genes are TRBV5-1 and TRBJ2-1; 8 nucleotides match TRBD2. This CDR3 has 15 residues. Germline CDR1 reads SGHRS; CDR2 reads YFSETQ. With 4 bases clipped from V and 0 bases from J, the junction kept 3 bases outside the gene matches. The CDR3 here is CASSPLAGSYNEQFF. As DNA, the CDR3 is TGCGCCAGCAGCCCTCTAGCGGGCTCCTACAATGAGCAGTTCTTC.

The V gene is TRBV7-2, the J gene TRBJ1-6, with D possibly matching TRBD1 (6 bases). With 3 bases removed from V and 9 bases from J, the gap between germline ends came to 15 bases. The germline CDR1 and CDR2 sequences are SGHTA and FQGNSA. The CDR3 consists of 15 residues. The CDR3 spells CASSFWGGGVSPLHF. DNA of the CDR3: TGTGCCAGCAGCTTTTGGGGGGGCGGGGTTTCACCCCTCCACTTT.

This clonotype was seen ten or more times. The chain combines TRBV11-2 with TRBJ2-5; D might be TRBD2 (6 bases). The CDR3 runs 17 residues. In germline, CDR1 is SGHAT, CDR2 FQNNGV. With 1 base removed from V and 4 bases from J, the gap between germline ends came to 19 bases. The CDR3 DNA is TGTGCCAGCAGCTTAGTGGGGGGATTTGTAAGTGGAGAGACCCAGTACTTC. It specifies CASSLVGGFVSGETQYF.

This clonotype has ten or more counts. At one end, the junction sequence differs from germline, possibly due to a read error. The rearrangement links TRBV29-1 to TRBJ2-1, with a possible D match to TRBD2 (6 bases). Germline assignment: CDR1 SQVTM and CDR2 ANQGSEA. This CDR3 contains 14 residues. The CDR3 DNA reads TGCAGCGCCCGGGGGAGGTTAGGGTACAGTGAGCAGTTCTTC. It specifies CSARGRLGYSEQFF.

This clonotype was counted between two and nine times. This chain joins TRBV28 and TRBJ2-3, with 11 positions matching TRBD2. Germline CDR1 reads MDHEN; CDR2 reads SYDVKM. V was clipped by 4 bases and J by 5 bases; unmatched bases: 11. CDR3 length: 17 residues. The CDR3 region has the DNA TGTGCCAGCAGTTCCGTAGCGGGAGGGGCCCTCGGAGATACGCAGTATTTT. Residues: CASSSVAGGALGDTQYF.

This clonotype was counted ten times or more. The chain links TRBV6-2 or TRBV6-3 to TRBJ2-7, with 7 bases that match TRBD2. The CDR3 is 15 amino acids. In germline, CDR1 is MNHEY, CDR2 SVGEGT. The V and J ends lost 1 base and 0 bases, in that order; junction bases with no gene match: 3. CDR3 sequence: CASSYLASGSYEQYF. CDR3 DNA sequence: TGTGCCAGCAGTTACTTGGCTAGCGGCTCCTACGAGCAGTACTTC.

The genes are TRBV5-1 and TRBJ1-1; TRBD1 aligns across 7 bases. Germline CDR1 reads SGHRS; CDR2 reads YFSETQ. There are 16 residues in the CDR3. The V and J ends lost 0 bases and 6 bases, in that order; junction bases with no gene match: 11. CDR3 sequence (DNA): TGCGCCAGCAGCTTGGCCTTACAGGGGTTTGGGGCTGAAGCTTTCTTT. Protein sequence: CASSLALQGFGAEAFF. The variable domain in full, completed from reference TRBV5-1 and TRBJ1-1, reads KAGVTQTPRYLIKTRGQQVTLSCSPISGHRSVSWYQQTPGQGLQFLFEYFSETQRNKGNFPGRFSGRQFSNSRSEMNVSTLELGDSALYLCASSLALQGFGAEAFFGQGTRLTVV.

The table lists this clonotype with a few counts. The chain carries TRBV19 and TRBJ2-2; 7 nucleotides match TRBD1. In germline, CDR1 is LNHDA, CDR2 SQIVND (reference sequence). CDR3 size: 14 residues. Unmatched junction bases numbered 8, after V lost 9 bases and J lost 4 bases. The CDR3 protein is CASTGRGRTGELFF. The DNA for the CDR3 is TGTGCCAGCACCGGTAGGGGGCGCACCGGGGAGCTGTTTTTT. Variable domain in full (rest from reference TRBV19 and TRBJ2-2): DGGITQSPKYLFRKEGQNVTLSCEQNLNHDAMYWYRQDPGQGLRLIYYSQIVNDFQKGDIAEGYSVSREKKESFPLTVTSAQKNPTAFYLCASTGRGRTGELFFGEGSRLTVL.

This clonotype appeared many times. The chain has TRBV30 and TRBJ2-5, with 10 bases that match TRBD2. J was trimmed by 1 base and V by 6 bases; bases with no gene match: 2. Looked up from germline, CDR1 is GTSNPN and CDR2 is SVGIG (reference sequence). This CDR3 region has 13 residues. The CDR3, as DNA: TGTGCCTGCTCTAGCGGGGGCCAAGAGACCCAGTACTTC. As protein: CACSSGGQETQYF. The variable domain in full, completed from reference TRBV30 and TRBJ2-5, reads SQTIHQWPATLVQPVGSPLSLECTVEGTSNPNLYWYRQAAGRGLQLLFYSVGIGQISSEVPQNLSASRPQDRQFILSSKKLLLSDSGFYLCACSSGGQETQYFGPGTRLLVL.

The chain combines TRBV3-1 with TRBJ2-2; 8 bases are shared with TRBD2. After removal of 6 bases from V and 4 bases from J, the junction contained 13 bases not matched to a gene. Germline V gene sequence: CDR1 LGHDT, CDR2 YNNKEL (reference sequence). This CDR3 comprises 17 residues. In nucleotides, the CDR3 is TGTGCCAGCAGACTTGGACTAGCAATTGAAGGCACCGGGGAGCTGTTTTTT. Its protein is CASRLGLAIEGTGELFF.